The rows below give T cell receptor beta chains drawn from one sample of a study of T cell responses to AZD1222 COVID-19 vaccine. Repertoires were generated with immunoSEQ multiplex PCR, while TCRdb's copy carries only in-frame clones and drops some. The sample carries roughly 120,000 clones, around 91% recorded once. Source: peripheral blood, taken 28 days after the second AZD1222 dose. The origin of the receptors is an adult who received the AZD1222 COVID-19 vaccine. CDR3s include the opening cysteine and the closing phenylalanine or tryptophan. The D gene is left open where the match is weak. Clone sizes are given selectively: once, few, many, or a class where the clone is expanded.

TRBJ1-1 | TRBD1 | TRBV19 | . | CASKGAGTEAFF | TGTGCCAGTAAGGGGGCTGGTACTGAAGCTTTCTTT
TRBJ2-1 | . | TRBV5-1 | . | CASTPVGYSYNEQFF | TGCGCCAGCACCCCCGTCGGTTACTCCTACAATGAGCAGTTCTTC
TRBJ2-6 | . | TRBV5-6 | . | CASSGLGDGANVLTF | TGTGCCAGCAGCGGACTGGGGGACGGGGCCAATGTCCTGACTTTC
TRBJ1-3 | . | TRBV18 | . | CASSQVSRGNSGNTIYF | TGTGCCAGCTCACAAGTTTCTAGGGGGAATTCTGGAAACACCATATATTTT
TRBJ1-4 | . | TRBV15 | . | CATSREGSLNEKLFF | TGTGCCACCAGCAGAGAGGGCTCGCTTAATGAAAAACTGTTTTTT
TRBJ1-5 | . | TRBV5-1 | . | CASSPVPNQPQHF | TGCGCCAGCAGCCCCGTACCCAATCAGCCCCAGCATTTT
TRBJ1-3 | TRBD1 | TRBV6-5 | . | CASREDRAGNTIYF | TGTGCCAGCAGGGAGGACAGGGCTGGAAACACCATATATTTT
TRBJ2-2 | . | TRBV30 | . | CAWSRQDTGELFF | TGTGCCTGGAGTCGACAGGACACCGGGGAGCTGTTTTTT
TRBJ2-5 | . | TRBV13 | . | CASSLLGETQYF | TGTGCCAGCAGCTTATTGGGGGAGACCCAGTACTTC
TRBJ2-2 | . | TRBV27 | . | CASSPSRDAGELFF | TGTGCCAGCAGTCCCTCTCGGGACGCCGGGGAGCTGTTTTTT
TRBJ1-1 | . | TRBV6-5 | . | CASSYSQRETEAFF | TGTGCCAGCAGTTACTCCCAGAGAGAGACTGAAGCTTTCTTT
TRBJ2-7 | . | TRBV13 | . | CASSVRISGEQYF | TGTGCCAGCAGCGTGCGCATTAGCGGAGAGCAGTACTTC
TRBJ2-2 | . | TRBV11-3 | . | CASSQPRGNTGELFF | TGTGCCAGCAGCCAGCCCAGGGGGAACACCGGGGAGCTGTTTTTT
TRBJ2-1 | . | TRBV27 | once | CASSLRVGRSYNEQFF | TGTGCCAGCAGTTTGAGGGTAGGAAGGTCCTACAATGAGCAGTTCTTC
TRBJ2-3 | TRBD2 | TRBV3-1/TRBV3-2 | . | CASTQAGGSTDTQYF | TGTGCCAGCACCCAAGCGGGAGGGAGCACAGATACGCAGTATTTT
TRBJ1-4 | TRBD1 | TRBV5-1 | . | CASSLAGTGSEKLFF | TGCGCCAGCAGCTTGGCTGGGACAGGGAGCGAAAAACTGTTTTTT
TRBJ1-5 | . | TRBV30 | . | CAWSVSRVGGPQHF | TGTGCCTGGAGTGTATCGAGAGTTGGCGGGCCCCAGCATTTT
TRBJ1-3 | . | TRBV2 | once | CASSATPGEGNTIYF | TGTGCCAGCAGTGCCACCCCCGGGGAAGGAAACACCATATATTTT
TRBJ2-1 | . | TRBV6-6 | . | CASIGNARRGHEQFF | TGTGCCAGCATAGGCAACGCCCGAAGGGGCCATGAGCAGTTCTTC
TRBJ2-7 | TRBD2 | TRBV5-4 | . | CASSFSGRAGEQYF | TGTGCCAGCAGCTTTAGCGGGAGGGCGGGGGAGCAGTACTTC
TRBJ1-5 | . | TRBV19 | . | CASTLDSGVFPQHF | TGTGCCAGTACCCTAGACAGTGGGGTGTTTCCCCAGCATTTT
TRBJ2-7 | TRBD2 | TRBV6-4 | . | CASRPRGLAGCYEQYF | TGTGCCAGCAGGCCTAGGGGACTAGCGGGATGCTACGAGCAGTACTTC
TRBJ1-4 | . | TRBV30 | . | CAWSVGGEKLFF | TGTGCCTGGAGTGTAGGTGGTGAAAAACTGTTTTTT
TRBJ2-2 | TRBD2 | TRBV18 | . | CASSPTSGSYSGELFF | TGTGCCAGCTCCCCCACTAGCGGGAGCTACTCCGGGGAGCTGTTTTTT
TRBJ2-2 | . | TRBV7-3 | . | CASSANPNGFYPNTGELFF | TGTGCCAGCAGCGCTAACCCCAATGGGTTTTACCCGAACACCGGGGAGCTGTTTTTT
TRBJ2-1 | TRBD2 | TRBV28 | once | CASSGAGLADNEQFF | TGTGCCAGCAGTGGGGCGGGACTAGCGGACAATGAGCAGTTCTTC
TRBJ1-5 | . | TRBV3-1/TRBV3-2 | once | CASSQDTRQNQPQHF | TGTGCCAGCAGCCAAGATACGCGGCAGAATCAGCCCCAGCATTTT
TRBJ1-3 | TRBD1 | TRBV7-6 | few | CASSLTAQGQGGNTIYF | TGTGCCAGCAGCTTAACCGCCCAGGGACAGGGTGGAAACACCATATATTTT
TRBJ1-6 | . | TRBV9 | once | CASSVEPNNSPLHF | TGTGCCAGCAGCGTAGAACCGAACAATTCACCCCTCCACTTT
TRBJ1-1 | TRBD1 | TRBV7-8 | . | CASSATGVTEAFF | TGTGCCAGCAGCGCAACAGGGGTCACTGAAGCTTTCTTT
TRBJ2-7 | . | TRBV29-1 | . | CSGLAQNSYEQYF | TGCAGCGGTTTAGCGCAAAACTCCTACGAGCAGTACTTC
TRBJ2-7 | TRBD2 | TRBV3-1/TRBV3-2 | . | CASSHHTSGTSAYEQYF | TGTGCCAGCAGTCACCACACGTCCGGGACTAGCGCGTACGAGCAGTACTTC
TRBJ1-3 | . | TRBV10-3 | few | CATQWADDSGNTIYF | TGTGCCACCCAGTGGGCAGATGACTCTGGAAACACCATATATTTT
TRBJ2-1 | TRBD2 | TRBV4-2 | . | CASSQDWGGLAGGNEQFF | TGTGCCAGCAGCCAAGATTGGGGCGGGCTAGCGGGAGGGAATGAGCAGTTCTTC
TRBJ1-4 | . | TRBV2 | . | CASSDDWGDLSF | TGTGCCAGCAGTGACGATTGGGGAGATCTTAGCTTT